The T cell receptor (beta chain) under discussion was sequenced for a study of prognosis after radiotherapy for stage I lung cancer. The CDR3 is made up of 15 amino acids. V shed 1 base and J shed 7 bases, with 16 bases lying between them. Germline V lookup: CDR1 LGHDT, CDR2 YNNKEL (reference sequence). TCR beta CDR3 was amplified from genomic DNA by two-round multiplex PCR. Round one of PCR was performed, and it used primers specific to each TRBV and TRBJ gene. TCRdb reanalysed the multiplex PCR reads using MiXCR and keeps one entry per CDR3 protein. The sample records approximately 35,000 distinct CDR3 sequences, more than 30% being singletons. This clonotype appeared many times.

The TCR comes from a donor over 45 with non-small cell lung cancer. The chain joins TRBV3-1 to TRBJ2-5, with D perhaps matching TRBD1 or TRBD2 (5 bases each). The sequencing here drew on PBMCs, taken before or after stereotactic body radiation therapy (not recorded which). CDR3 sequence: CASSQGRGVVGTQYF. The CDR3 DNA reads as TGTGCCAGCAGCCAAGGCCGGGGCGTCGTGGGGACCCAGTACTTC.